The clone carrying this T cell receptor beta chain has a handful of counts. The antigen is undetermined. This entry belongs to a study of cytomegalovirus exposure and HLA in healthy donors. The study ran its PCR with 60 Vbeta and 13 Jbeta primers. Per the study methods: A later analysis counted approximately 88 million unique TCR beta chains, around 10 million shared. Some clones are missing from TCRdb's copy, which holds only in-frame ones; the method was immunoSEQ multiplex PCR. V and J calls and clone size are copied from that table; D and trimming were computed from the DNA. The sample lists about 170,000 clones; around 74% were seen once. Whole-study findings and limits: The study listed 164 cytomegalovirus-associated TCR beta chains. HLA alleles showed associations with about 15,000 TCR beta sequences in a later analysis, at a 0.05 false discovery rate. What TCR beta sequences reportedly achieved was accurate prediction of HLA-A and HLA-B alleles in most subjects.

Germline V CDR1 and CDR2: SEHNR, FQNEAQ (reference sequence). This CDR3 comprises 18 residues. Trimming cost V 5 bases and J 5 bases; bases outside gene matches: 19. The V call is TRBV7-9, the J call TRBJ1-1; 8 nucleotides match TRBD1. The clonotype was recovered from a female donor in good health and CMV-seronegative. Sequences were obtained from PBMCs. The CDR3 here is CASSPPQKPSGGGTEAFF. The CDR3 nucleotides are TGTGCCAGCAGCCCACCACAAAAACCGTCAGGGGGCGGGACTGAAGCTTTCTTT.